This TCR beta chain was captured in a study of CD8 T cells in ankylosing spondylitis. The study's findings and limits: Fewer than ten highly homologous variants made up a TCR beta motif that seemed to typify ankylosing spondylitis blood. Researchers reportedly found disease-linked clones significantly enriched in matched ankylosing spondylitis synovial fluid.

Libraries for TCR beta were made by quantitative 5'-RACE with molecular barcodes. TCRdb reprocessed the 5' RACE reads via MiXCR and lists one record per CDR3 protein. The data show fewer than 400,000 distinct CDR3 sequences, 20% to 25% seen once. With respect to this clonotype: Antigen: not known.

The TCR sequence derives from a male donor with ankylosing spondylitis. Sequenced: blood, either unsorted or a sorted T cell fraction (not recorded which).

This chain's CDR3 is CASSFTWGPDSPLHF. The CDR3 DNA sequence: TGTGCCAGCAGCTTCACTTGGGGACCCGATTCACCCCTCCACTTT. The V gene is TRBV11-2, the J gene TRBJ1-6; D possibly corresponds to TRBD1 (5 bases). Trimming stripped 3 bases from V and 8 bases from J, with 14 bases between. In germline, CDR1 is SGHAT, CDR2 FQNNGV. The CDR3 is 15 amino acids.